These 8 T cell receptor beta chains were sequenced from one sample in a study of shared clonotypes between healthy human individuals. Data came from immunoSEQ multiplex PCR; TCRdb stores just in-frame clones and leaves some out. Of about 2.1 million clones in the sample, 85% to 95% were seen once. Only CD45RO-negative cells positively selected for CCR7 counted as naive CD8 cells, so terminally differentiated effector memory CD45RA+ cells were excluded. Sequencing used naive CD8+ T cells from PBMCs. The receptors originated from a man aged 18 to 30 in good health. Some clones in this sample may be carry-over from other donors' samples.

The V call is TRBV29-1, the J call TRBJ2-1; 13 nucleotides agree with TRBD2. CDR1 is SQVTM and CDR2 is ANQGSEA in the germline V gene. The CDR3 totals 18 residues. V lost 6 bases to trimming and J lost 4 bases; unmatched junction nucleotides: 15. This CDR3 is CSVEGLAGPYHHYNEQFF. The CDR3 DNA is TGCAGCGTAGAGGGACTAGCGGGGCCCTACCACCATTACAATGAGCAGTTCTTC.

The chain couples TRBV2 to TRBJ1-2, with a possible D match to TRBD1 (5 bases). The CDR3 runs 15 residues. Germline lookup yields CDR1 SNHLY and CDR2 FYNNEI. The germline V and J ends were trimmed by 7 bases and 4 bases, with 19 bases remaining between them. The CDR3 loop reads CASTSPRQGGYGYTF. DNA for the CDR3: TGTGCCAGCACCTCCCCCAGGCAGGGAGGCTATGGCTACACCTTC. The complete variable domain, with remaining parts taken from reference TRBV2 and TRBJ1-2, reads EPEVTQTPSHQVTQMGQEVILRCVPISNHLYFYWYRQILGQKVEFLVSFYNNEISEKSEIFDDQFSVERPDGSNFTLKIRSTKLEDSAMYFCASTSPRQGGYGYTFGSGTRLTVV.

The chain carries TRBV7-6 and TRBJ2-7; TRBD1 matches 8 bases. Germline assignment: CDR1 SGHVS and CDR2 FNYEAQ. The V and J ends lost 4 bases and 3 bases, in that order; junction bases with no gene match: 5. This CDR3 comprises 14 residues. CDR3 DNA: TGTGCCAGCAGCTCGGGACAGGAGTTCTACGAGCAGTACTTC. Translation gives CASSSGQEFYEQYF. The variable domain in full, with the rest retrieved from reference TRBV7-6 and TRBJ2-7, is GAGVSQSPRYKVTKRGQDVALRCDPISGHVSLYWYRQALGQGPEFLTYFNYEAQQDKSGLPNDRFSAERPEGSISTLTIQRTEQRDSAMYRCASSSGQEFYEQYFGPGTRLTVT.

Details on this clone: Other DNA sequences in this specimen translate into the identical CDR3. The rearrangement uses TRBV19 and TRBJ2-1, with 8 bases lining up with TRBD2. The germline CDR1 and CDR2 sequences are LNHDA and SQIVND (reference sequence). The V and J ends lost 3 bases and 6 bases, in that order; junction bases with no gene match: 4. CDR3 length: 14 amino acids. The CDR3 sequence: CASSILLAANEQFF. The CDR3 bases are TGTGCCAGTAGTATTTTACTAGCGGCCAATGAGCAGTTCTTC. Full variable domain (outside the CDR3, taken from reference TRBV19 and TRBJ2-1): DGGITQSPKYLFRKEGQNVTLSCEQNLNHDAMYWYRQDPGQGLRLIYYSQIVNDFQKGDIAEGYSVSREKKESFPLTVTSAQKNPTAFYLCASSILLAANEQFFGPGTRLTVL.

Notes on this clone: In the same sample, other DNA sequences code for this CDR3. The chain employs TRBV27 and TRBJ2-2; no definite D call. The germline CDR1 and CDR2 sequences are MNHEY and SMNVEV (reference sequence). The CDR3 has 14 residues. With 5 bases removed from V and 1 base from J, the gap between germline ends came to 8 bases. The DNA of the CDR3 is TGTGCCAGCAGTCCCGCCAGGAACACCGGGGAGCTGTTTTTT. Translated, it gives CASSPARNTGELFF.

Concerning this clone: Different DNA sequences within this sample yield the same CDR3. The rearrangement uses TRBV6-1 and TRBJ1-1, with D hard to call. Trimming pared 4 bases from V and 1 base from J, leaving 7 bases between. This CDR3 is built from 13 residues. Germline V gives CDR1 MNHNS, CDR2 SASEGT. Written as DNA, the CDR3 is TGTGCCAGCAGTGTCGGTCAGAACACTGAAGCTTTCTTT. It encodes CASSVGQNTEAFF.

V gene TRBV23-1 combines with J gene TRBJ2-7; D gene uncertain. TRBV23-1 is recorded as an ORF, its role being uncertain. V was trimmed by 0 bases and J by 3 bases, leaving 21 bases between them. This CDR3 comprises 18 residues. DNA for the CDR3: TGCGCCAGCAGTCAATCAACCTCCGACCCCAGCCCACGCTACGAGCAGTACTTC. Its protein product is CASSQSTSDPSPRYEQYF.

Only one count was recorded for this clone. The CDR3 DNA reads TGTGCCAGCAGCCGAAGATCGGGACTAGCGTTTCCAGATACGCAGTATTTT. Its protein is CASSRRSGLAFPDTQYF. This chain connects TRBV14 to TRBJ2-3; 10 bases are shared with TRBD2. The CDR3 sequence is 17 residues long. After removal of 4 bases from V and 4 bases from J, the junction contained 11 bases not matched to a gene. Germline V lookup: CDR1 SGHDN, CDR2 FVKESK. Based on the CDR3 plus reference TRBV14 and TRBJ2-3, the full variable domain is EAGVTQFPSHSVIEKGQTVTLRCDPISGHDNLYWYRRVMGKEIKFLLHFVKESKQDESGMPNNRFLAERTGGTYSTLKVQPAELEDSGVYFCASSRRSGLAFPDTQYFGPGTRLTVL.